This T cell receptor beta chain emerged from a study of type 1 regulatory T cells. Study as a whole: T-allo10 is a Tr1-enriched, alloantigen-specific CD4 T cell product made in vitro.

With respect to this clonotype: The antigen remains unidentified.

TCRdb used MiXCR to reprocess the reads, holding one entry per CDR3 protein. The table includes tens of thousands of distinct CDR3 sequences, less than 25% detected once. Whole-study findings and limits: Compared with non-type 1 regulatory T cells, type 1 regulatory T cells showed a more restricted TCR repertoire.

Trimming removed 3 bases from V and 2 bases from J; junction bases left unmatched: 13. The length of the CDR3 is 16 residues. Germline V gene data show CDR1 as DFQATT and CDR2 as SNEGSKA (reference sequence). V and J are TRBV20-1 and TRBJ2-7; 7 bases match TRBD2. The specimen was cultured type 1 regulatory T (Tr1) cells, either the whole culture or a sorted fraction (not recorded which). This sequence originates from a human donor in good health. The DNA for the CDR3 is TGCAGTGCTAGTGAAAACCGCGGGAGTTGGACCTACGAGCAGTACTTC. It yields the protein CSASENRGSWTYEQYF.